This passage covers 14 T cell receptor beta chains from one sample sequenced in a study of blood T cell repertoires in COVID-19. The protocol was immunoSEQ multiplex PCR, while the TCRdb copy is restricted to in-frame clones and leaves out a portion. Among tens of thousands of clones listed, roughly 90% were seen once. Material for sequencing was peripheral blood. All receptors derive from a man between 25 and 39 years old with acute or convalescent COVID-19.

The V and J genes are TRBV11-2 and TRBJ2-3; no clear D gene. The V and J ends lost 2 bases and 1 base respectively, with 13 bases between them. Germline assignment: CDR1 SGHAT and CDR2 FQNNGV. The CDR3 consists of 16 residues. CDR3 DNA: TGTGCCAGCAGCTTATCGTGGTCCCCGGGCACAGATACGCAGTATTTT. Amino acid sequence: CASSLSWSPGTDTQYF.

This chain links TRBV30 with TRBJ2-7, with 8 bases aligning to TRBD1. V was clipped by 8 bases and J by 5 bases; unmatched bases: 5. This CDR3 has 11 residues. Germline V lookup: CDR1 GTSNPN, CDR2 SVGIG (reference sequence). The CDR3 coding sequence is TGTGCCCAGGGACAGGACCACGAGCAGTACTTC. Its protein product is CAQGQDHEQYF.

The rearrangement uses TRBV6-5 and TRBJ2-5; D gene uncertain. The V end lost 2 bases, the J end lost 1 base, and 14 bases lay between the germline ends. In germline, CDR1 is MNHEY, CDR2 SVGAGI. The CDR3 totals 16 residues. Here the CDR3 DNA reads TGTGCCAGCAGTTACCAAGAGGCTTCCGTCCAAGAGACCCAGTACTTC. Its protein is CASSYQEASVQETQYF.

The V and J genes are TRBV7-6 and TRBJ2-7, with D unresolved. CDR1 and CDR2 (germline): SGHVS, FNYEAQ. This CDR3 region has 15 residues. V dropped 5 bases and J dropped 4 bases, with 18 bases sitting between them. The CDR3 loop is CASSQSPYRTYEQYF. The CDR3 nucleotides are TGTGCCAGCAGCCAAAGCCCTTACAGAACTTACGAGCAGTACTTC.

V gene TRBV14 combines with J gene TRBJ1-6; D ambiguous. The ends were cut back, 0 bases at V and 0 bases at J, with 6 bases in the middle. The germline CDR1 and CDR2 sequences are SGHDN and FVKESK. The CDR3 has 16 amino acids. This CDR3 reads CASSQDLNSYNSPLHF. The CDR3 nucleotides are TGTGCCAGCAGCCAAGATCTAAACTCCTATAATTCACCCCTCCACTTT.

The sample holds one count of this clone. The chain recombines TRBV7-2 with TRBJ2-2; perhaps TRBD1 as D (6 bases). V was trimmed by 1 base and J by 5 bases, leaving 20 bases between them. This CDR3 region has 18 residues. Looked up from germline, CDR1 is SGHTA and CDR2 is FQGNSA. CDR3 loop: CASSLEGQRWKRTGELFF. CDR3 nucleotides: TGTGCCAGCAGCTTAGAAGGACAGAGGTGGAAACGGACCGGGGAGCTGTTTTTT.

The CDR3 nucleotides are TGTGCCACCCACGGCGGGGTAAGCACAGATACGCAGTATTTT. Translating it yields CATHGGVSTDTQYF. V gene TRBV24-1 combines with J gene TRBJ2-3, with a tentative D call TRBD2 (6 bases). The CDR3 extends over 14 amino acids. Germline V gives CDR1 KGHDR, CDR2 SFDVKD. Trimming removed 9 bases at V and 0 bases at J, with 12 bases between.

This sequence joins TRBV3-1 (or the pseudogene TRBV3-2) and TRBJ1-3, with D unclear. The germline CDR1 and CDR2 sequences are LGHDT and YNNKEL (reference sequence). V gave up 6 bases and J gave up 0 bases, with 9 bases separating them. CDR3 length: 14 amino acids. The CDR3 loop is CASSQQSSGNTIYF. The DNA for the CDR3 is TGTGCCAGCAGTCAACAGTCCTCTGGAAACACCATATATTTT.

The chain uses TRBV7-9 and TRBJ1-2; the match to TRBD1 covers 10 bases. Germline assignment: CDR1 SEHNR and CDR2 FQNEAQ (reference sequence). CDR3 length: 14 amino acids. Trimming at V came to 5 bases and at J to 4 bases, leaving 4 bases not matched to a gene. CDR3 in amino acids: CASSPGQGVYGYTF. CDR3 DNA sequence: TGTGCCAGCAGCCCCGGACAGGGGGTCTATGGCTACACCTTC. Full variable domain (missing parts from reference TRBV7-9 and TRBJ1-2): DTGVSQNPRHKITKRGQNVTFRCDPISEHNRLYWYRQTLGQGPEFLTYFQNEAQLEKSRLLSDRFSAERPKGSFSTLEIQRTEQGDSAMYLCASSPGQGVYGYTFGSGTRLTVV.

The CDR3 DNA is TGTGCCATCAGACCTGACAGGGCCTACAATGAGCAGTTCTTC. It codes for CAIRPDRAYNEQFF. The chain recombines TRBV10-3 with TRBJ2-1; 7 bases line up with TRBD1. From germline, CDR1 is ENHRY and CDR2 SYGVKD. The V segment lost 6 bases and the J segment 2 bases; nucleotides outside the gene matches: 4. This CDR3 is built from 14 residues.

The chain recombines TRBV4-3 with TRBJ2-1; TRBD2 aligns across 10 bases. This CDR3 spans 17 amino acids. V lost 4 bases to trimming and J lost 9 bases; unmatched junction nucleotides: 15. Germline V gives CDR1 LGHNA, CDR2 YSLEER. The CDR3 spells CASSLGRTSGLQSEQFF. The CDR3, as DNA: TGCGCCAGCAGCCTAGGGAGGACTAGCGGTTTACAGAGTGAGCAGTTCTTC.

V is TRBV10-3 and J is TRBJ1-2, with unresolved D. The CDR3 has 15 amino acids. Looked up from germline, CDR1 is ENHRY and CDR2 is SYGVKD. V was trimmed by 0 bases and J by 4 bases, leaving 12 bases between them. The CDR3 protein is CAISESRGLIYGYTF. The CDR3 DNA follows: TGTGCCATCAGTGAGTCCAGAGGTTTAATCTATGGCTACACCTTC.

Only one count was recorded for this clone. This chain connects TRBV7-9 to TRBJ1-3; 9 nucleotides match TRBD1. CDR1 and CDR2 (germline): SEHNR, FQNEAQ (reference sequence). V dropped 4 bases and J dropped 0; count of bases not matched to a gene: 1. The CDR3 runs to 15 residues. The CDR3 loop reads CASSWDRVSGNTIYF. CDR3 in DNA: TGTGCCAGCAGCTGGGACAGGGTCTCTGGAAACACCATATATTTT.

The chain carries TRBV6-1 and TRBJ1-3; D is perhaps TRBD1 (5 bases). The CDR3 has 15 residues. Trimming removed 3 bases from V and 3 bases from J, with 12 bases in between. In germline, CDR1 is MNHNS, CDR2 SASEGT. The CDR3 nucleotides are TGTGCCAGCAGTGAGCTAGGGGCAGATGGAAACACCATATATTTT. Translating gives CASSELGADGNTIYF.